Each of the 26 T cell receptor beta chains below was sequenced from the same sample in a study of CD8+ T cells in alopecia areata. Cutaneous lymph nodes were pooled and cells sorted by CD4, CD8alpha, NKG2D, NKG2ACE and more. Isolated RNA was reverse transcribed into cDNA used as the sequencing template. Assay used: immunoSEQ multiplex PCR; TCRdb lists only in-frame clones, some missing. The sample contains 270,000 or so clones, none of them singletons. Sequences were obtained from CD4+ T cells sorted from a lymph node. These receptors were obtained from a C3H/HeJ mouse with alopecia areata. Mice of this strain are of MHC haplotype H2-k.

This clone was observed a few times. Genes here carry mouse names. The read terminates 4 residues before the CDR3 end, so the remaining end is supplied by the germline J gene. The genes are TRBV13-3 and TRBJ2-3, with D perhaps matching TRBD1 (6 bases). V was clipped by 2 bases and J by 4 bases, with 8 bases between them. Germline V gives CDR1 NNHDY, CDR2 SYVADS. The CDR3 is 13 amino acids. The CDR3 here is CASSDQGTETLYF. The part of the CDR3 DNA that was read is TGTGCCAGCAGTGACCAGGGGACAGAA.

This clone was picked up a small number of times. Gene names follow the mouse nomenclature. The sequence runs out 4 residues before the end of the CDR3; the remainder is reconstructed from the germline J gene. V usage is TRBV2 and J usage is TRBJ1-2; D not resolved. The V and J ends lost 0 bases and 0 bases respectively, with 5 bases between them. Germline V lookup: CDR1 LGHNA, CDR2 YSYQKL. The CDR3 sequence is 14 residues long. Here the CDR3 reads CASSQDRTNSDYTF. The DNA read from the CDR3 is TGTGCCAGCAGCCAAGACAGAACAAACTCC.

There are a few counts of this clone. Gene names follow the mouse nomenclature. Read sequence stops 4 residues before the CDR3 end, and the germline J gene provides the missing end. Other DNA sequences in the sample encode the same CDR3. The chain combines TRBV17 with TRBJ2-5; tentative D call: TRBD2 (6 bases). Germline values: CDR1 MNHDT, CDR2 YYDKIL. This CDR3 is 13 amino acids long. The CDR3 here is CASSRGGEDTQYF. CDR3 DNA (partial): TGTGCTAGCAGTAGGGGGGGAGAAGAC.

Points on this clone: Gene names denote mouse genes. The missing CDR3 end, 4 residues past where the read stops, is filled in from the germline J gene. Other DNA sequences of this sample code for an identical CDR3. J is TRBJ1-2 and V is TRBV13-3; possibly TRBD1 for D (6 bases). Per germline, CDR1 NNHDY and CDR2 SYVADS. Trimming removed 2 bases at V and 4 bases at J, with 9 bases between. The CDR3 length is 13 residues. This CDR3 reads CASSDRGSSDYTF. The covered CDR3 bases are TGTGCCAGCAGTGACAGGGGAAGCTCC.

About this clone itself: The genes and germline here are from mouse. The read comes to an end 4 residues before the CDR3 does, leaving the germline J gene to fill in the end. This sample includes further DNA sequences coding for the same CDR3. The genes are TRBV5 and TRBJ2-5, with 10 bases lining up with TRBD2. Germline loops: CDR1 LGHNA, CDR2 YNLKQL (reference sequence). CDR3 length: 15 residues. CDR3 bases read: TGTGCCAGCAGCCAAGGACTGGGGGGAAAAGAC. It is translated as CASSQGLGGKD. The full-length CDR3 reads as CASSQGLGGKDTQYF.

This clone has just a few counts. Each gene name is a mouse one. The read gets to within 4 residues of the CDR3 end, and the germline J gene fills in the rest. Other DNA sequences in the same sample also yield this CDR3. The chain has TRBV19 and TRBJ2-7, with a tentative D call TRBD2 (6 bases). CDR1 and CDR2 (germline): FNHDT, SITEND (reference sequence). There are 12 residues in the CDR3. CDR3 DNA, as far as it was read: TGTGCCAGCAGTATGACTGGTTAT. Amino acid sequence: CASSMTGY. The whole CDR3 sequence reads CASSMTGYEQYF.

On this clone itself: Mouse gene names apply. The DNA ends 4 residues before the CDR3 does, and the rest of the CDR3 is filled in from the germline J gene. The V gene is TRBV1, the J gene TRBJ2-1; a weak D match, TRBD1 (5 bases). Germline CDR1 reads NSQYPW; CDR2 reads LRSPGD (reference sequence). The CDR3 is 14 residues long. The V end was cut by 4 bases, the J end by 0 bases, with 7 bases between. CDR3 sequence reads: CTCSEDNNYAEQFF. The CDR3 bases that were read are TGCACCTGCAGTGAGGACAATAACTATGCT.

This clone has more than one count but fewer than ten. Gene names denote mouse genes. The read stops 4 residues short of the end of the CDR3; the missing end is completed from the germline J gene. The chain combines TRBV13-2 with TRBJ2-5; 10 positions agree with TRBD2. The CDR3 loop spans 14 amino acids. The germline gives CDR1 NNHNN, CDR2 SYGAGS (reference sequence). The sequenced CDR3 bases are TGTGCCAGCGGTGGGGGGACTGGGGTTGAC. It yields the protein CASGGGTGVD. The whole CDR3 sequence is CASGGGTGVDTQYF.

This clone was observed a handful of times. Gene and germline names: mouse. The read ends 4 residues shy of where the CDR3 ends; the end is completed using the germline J gene. V usage is TRBV13-3 and J usage is TRBJ2-7; a possible D gene is TRBD1 (5 bases). Trimming pared 0 bases from V and 2 bases from J, leaving 9 bases between. Per germline, CDR1 NNHDY and CDR2 SYVADS. The CDR3 spans 14 residues. Incomplete CDR3 DNA: TGTGCCAGCAGTGATGAGGGCAGGGCCTAT. Amino acid sequence: CASSDEGRAY. In full, the CDR3 reads CASSDEGRAYEQYF.

On this clone: Each gene name is a mouse one. The sequence runs out 4 residues before the end of the CDR3; the remainder is reconstructed from the germline J gene. V gene TRBV31 combines with J gene TRBJ2-3; 10 bases match TRBD2. The germline gives CDR1 GKSSPN, CDR2 SITVG. With 0 bases clipped from V and 1 base from J, the junction kept 4 bases outside the gene matches. CDR3 length equals 16 residues. The chain's CDR3 is CAWSLLGGLGAETLYF. The sequenced part of the CDR3 DNA is TGTGCCTGGAGTCTCCTGGGGGGGCTCGGTGCAGAA.

About this clone itself: The genes are named according to mouse. The read stops 4 residues short of the end of the CDR3; the missing end is completed from the germline J gene. This sequence joins TRBV19 and TRBJ1-1, with D perhaps TRBD1 (5 bases). The CDR3 loop spans 11 amino acids. CDR1 is FNHDT and CDR2 is SITEND in the germline V gene (reference sequence). Partial CDR3 DNA: TGTGCCAGCACCAGGACAAAA. It is translated as CASTRTK. The CDR3 reads in full as CASTRTKEVFF.

This clone turned up a few times. Here the gene names and germline are mouse. The DNA ends 4 residues before the CDR3 does, and the rest of the CDR3 is filled in from the germline J gene. The genes are TRBV19 and TRBJ2-5, with 7 nucleotides matching TRBD2. Germline trimming cut 5 bases from V and 3 bases from J; bases unmatched to any gene: 6. This CDR3 is 14 amino acids long. Germline-derived CDR1 and CDR2 are FNHDT and SITEND (reference sequence). The CDR3 bases that were read are TGTGCCAGCAGAACCCCGGGACTGCAAGAC. Protein sequence: CASRTPGLQD. The complete CDR3 reads CASRTPGLQDTQYF. Combining the CDR3 with reference TRBV19 and TRBJ2-5 gives the whole variable domain GGIITQTPKFLIGQEGQKLTLKCQQNFNHDTMYWYRQDSGKGLRLIYYSITENDLQKGDLSEGYDASREKKSSFSLTVTSAQKNEMAVFLCASRTPGLQDTQYFGPGTRLLVL.

On this clone: Germline and genes: mouse. The sequence runs out 4 residues before the end of the CDR3; the remainder is reconstructed from the germline J gene. The rearrangement uses TRBV13-2 and TRBJ2-3, with D uncertain. Germline V gene sequence: CDR1 NNHNN, CDR2 SYGAGS (reference sequence). Trimming took 1 base from V and 0 from J, leaving 6 bases between them. This CDR3 is built from 14 residues. CDR3 protein: CASGDHSSAETLYF. Partial CDR3 DNA: TGTGCCAGCGGTGATCACAGTAGTGCAGAA.

Of note for this clone: The listed genes are named as in mouse. Coverage ceases 4 residues before the CDR3 finishes, and the germline J gene fills in the end. V and J are TRBV13-3 and TRBJ2-7; possibly TRBD1 for D (6 bases). Germline V lookup: CDR1 NNHDY, CDR2 SYVADS. The CDR3 is made up of 12 amino acids. The CDR3 bases that were read are TGTGCCAGCAGTGCGCAGGGGTAT. Translating gives CASSAQGY. The whole CDR3 protein reads CASSAQGYEQYF.

Details on this clone: The listed genes are named as in mouse. The CDR3 DNA, read in part, is TGTGCCAGCAGTGATGCACTCCGGGAAGGGGGTGCAGAA. Translated, it gives CASSDALREGGAE. The entire CDR3 sequence reads CASSDALREGGAETLYF. The J gene is TRBJ2-3, the V gene TRBV13-3; tentatively, D is TRBD1 (5 bases). The read falls 4 residues short of the CDR3 end, and the missing part is taken from the germline J gene. The V and J ends lost 0 bases and 1 base respectively, with 15 bases between them. Germline assignment: CDR1 NNHDY and CDR2 SYVADS. CDR3 length equals 17 residues.

The table lists this clone with a few counts. The genes are named according to mouse. The DNA ends 4 residues before the CDR3 does, and the rest of the CDR3 is filled in from the germline J gene. Other DNA sequences in the same sample also yield this CDR3. The rearrangement links TRBV13-1 to TRBJ1-1; D is possibly TRBD1 (6 bases). The germline V gene has CDR1 NSHNY and CDR2 SYGAGN. This CDR3 is built from 14 residues. Trimming removed 4 bases from V and 0 bases from J, with 10 bases in between. The CDR3 loop is CASSPQGANTEVFF. The CDR3 DNA, read in part, is TGTGCCAGCAGTCCACAGGGAGCAAACACA.

This clone was seen only a few times. Germline and genes here are mouse. The read finishes 4 residues shy of the CDR3 end, and the germline J gene is used to complete it. Other nucleotide sequences in the sample specify the same CDR3. V and J are TRBV5 and TRBJ2-7, with TRBD2 matching over 7 bases. This CDR3 has 13 residues. Germline V gene data show CDR1 as LGHNA and CDR2 as YNLKQL (reference sequence). The covered CDR3 bases are TGTGCCAGCAGCCAAGGGGGGGGTTAT. Amino acid sequence: CASSQGGGY. In full, the CDR3 reads CASSQGGGYEQYF.

Concerning this clone: Genes here carry mouse names. The CDR3 is cut off 4 residues early in the read; its end comes from the germline J gene. This chain joins TRBV29 and TRBJ2-1; TRBD2 might be the D (6 bases). Looked up from germline, CDR1 is MSHET and CDR2 is SYDVDS. This CDR3 spans 16 amino acids. V was clipped by 2 bases and J by 1 base, with 12 bases between them. The DNA read from the CDR3 is TGTGCTAGCAGTTTAGTCGGGACTACCAACTATGCT. Translated: CASSLVGTTNYA. The CDR3 reads in full as CASSLVGTTNYAEQFF.

Comments on this clone: Here the gene names and germline are mouse. The read ends 4 residues shy of where the CDR3 ends; the end is completed using the germline J gene. The chain carries TRBV5 and TRBJ2-3; 11 positions agree with TRBD2. Germline V lookup: CDR1 LGHNA, CDR2 YNLKQL (reference sequence). The CDR3 length is 17 residues. Trimming took 1 base from V and 0 from J; bases not matched to a gene: 3. CDR3 DNA (partial): TGTGCCAGCAGCCAAGGACTGGGGGGGACTAGTGCAGAA. Translated: CASSQGLGGTSAE. The full CDR3 sequence reads CASSQGLGGTSAETLYF.

A remark on this clone: Genes here carry mouse names. The CDR3 end lies 4 residues beyond the end of the read and is filled in from the germline J gene. This CDR3 is also generated by other DNA sequences in the sample. The chain has TRBV13-3 and TRBJ2-5; a weak D match, TRBD1 (6 bases). This CDR3 has 14 amino acids. V lost 2 bases to trimming and J lost 2 bases, with 9 bases between them. The V gene's germline CDR1 is NNHDY and CDR2 SYVADS. CDR3 bases read: TGTGCCAGCAGTGACAGGGGAGTCCAAGAC. It specifies CASSDRGVQD. The full-length CDR3 reads as CASSDRGVQDTQYF. Using reference TRBV13-3 and TRBJ2-5 for the parts outside the CDR3, the full variable domain is EAAVTQSPRSKVAVTGGKVTLSCHQTNNHDYMYWYRQDTGHGLRLIHYSYVADSTEKGDIPDGYKASRPSQENFSLILELASLSQTAVYFCASSDRGVQDTQYFGPGTRLLVL.

This clone was observed a handful of times. The genes and germline here are from mouse. The read ends 4 residues shy of where the CDR3 ends; the end is completed using the germline J gene. The chain carries TRBV13-3 and TRBJ2-2; 8 bases map to TRBD2. The germline gives CDR1 NNHDY, CDR2 SYVADS. This CDR3 has 16 amino acids. J lost 2 bases, V lost 0 bases, and 3 bases had no gene match. The covered CDR3 bases are TGTGCCAGCAGTGATGCAAACTGGGGGAACACCGGG. Amino acid sequence: CASSDANWGNTG. The complete CDR3 sequence is CASSDANWGNTGQLYF.

This clone was detected a few times. Mouse names are used for the genes. The read is 3 residues too short to cover the CDR3 end, so that end is filled in from the germline J gene. This same CDR3 is encoded by further DNA sequences in the sample. The chain carries TRBV19 and TRBJ1-6; tentatively, D is TRBD1 (6 bases). TRBJ1-6 is assigned to the ORF class and has an uncertain function. The CDR3 extends over 14 amino acids. The V and J ends lost 4 bases and 5 bases respectively, with 10 bases between them. Germline CDR1 is FNHDT and CDR2 is SITEND (reference sequence). The CDR3 here is CASSPGTNNSPLYF. The sequenced part of the CDR3 DNA is TGTGCCAGCAGTCCCGGGACAAATAATTCGCCC.

This clone was seen a handful of times. Gene names follow the mouse nomenclature. Here the CDR3 reads CASSPWGGAETLYF. The sequenced part of the CDR3 DNA is TGTGCCAGCAGTCCCTGGGGGGGCGCAGAA. The rearrangement links TRBV19 to TRBJ2-3, with 10 bases aligning to TRBD2. From the germline J gene comes the end of the CDR3, since the read stops 4 residues before it. V trimming: 4 bases; J trimming: 3 bases; junction bases outside the gene matches: 2. The CDR3 consists of 14 residues. From germline, CDR1 is FNHDT and CDR2 SITEND (reference sequence).

This clone appeared many times. Genes here carry mouse names. The sequence runs out 4 residues before the end of the CDR3; the remainder is reconstructed from the germline J gene. Other DNA sequences in this specimen translate into the identical CDR3. The rearrangement joins TRBV31 to TRBJ2-3; perhaps TRBD1 as D (5 bases). V was pared by 0 bases and J by 1 base, with 5 bases between. The germline gives CDR1 GKSSPN, CDR2 SITVG. This CDR3 spans 13 amino acids. The sequenced CDR3 bases are TGTGCCTGGAGTCTACAGGGTGCAGAA. Residues: CAWSLQGAE. The complete CDR3 protein is CAWSLQGAETLYF.

A note on this clone: Here the gene names and germline are mouse. Read coverage stops 4 residues before the CDR3 terminus; the germline J gene supplies the remainder. The chain recombines TRBV1 with TRBJ2-2, with D unresolved. V was pared by 4 bases and J by 1 base, with 7 bases between. This CDR3 is 14 amino acids long. Germline lookup yields CDR1 NSQYPW and CDR2 LRSPGD (reference sequence). This chain's CDR3 is CTCSDKQNTGQLYF. Incomplete CDR3 DNA: TGCACCTGCAGTGACAAACAAAACACCGGG.

This clone was observed a handful of times. Gene names refer to mouse genes. The CDR3 end falls 4 residues outside the read, so it is completed with the germline J gene. The V call is TRBV13-3, the J call TRBJ2-7, with 10 nucleotides matching TRBD1. This CDR3 contains 14 residues. After removal of 4 bases from V and 0 bases from J, the junction contained 1 base not matched to a gene. From germline, CDR1 is NNHDY and CDR2 SYVADS. The CDR3 spells CASSWTGGSYEQYF. Partial CDR3 DNA: TGTGCCAGCAGTTGGACAGGGGGCTCCTAT.